This TCR beta chain is from a study of blood T cell repertoires in COVID-19 (dated by TCRdb to 2018 to 2021). At the level of the whole study: Collaborator samples came from the United States, Italy and Spain and covered acute and convalescent phases of COVID-19. A freely available public database, intended as a resource for researchers studying the immune response to SARS-CoV-2, is where the repertoires were released. The samples were drawn from the first 160 participants of the ongoing ImmuneRACE study and from roughly 1,300 subjects provided by 6 global collaborators. The material from the prospective study consisted of cDNA or gDNA derived from T cells, B-cell-depleted T cells, or PBMCs. Where available, HLA class I and class II types were taken from metadata supplied by the sample provider and were not determined by assay-based typing. Deeply sampled blood TCRbeta repertoires from subjects exposed to, actively infected with, or recovered from COVID-19 were included in the dataset. Sample metadata almost always included a de-identified subject ID, COVID-19 status, age in years and sex. Overall results and qualifications from the work: Clinical and demographic metadata were provided uncurated, with the amount varying by source and participant.

Notes on this clone: Its target antigen remains unknown. No base quality information exists; no much larger clone differs at one position.

TCRbeta CDR3 regions were amplified from genomic DNA using the immunoSEQ Assay, a bias-controlled multiplex PCR. Per the source publication's procedure: Within the assay, amplification of reference gene primers was used to estimate how many nucleated cells each sample contained. To quantify the absolute abundance of each unique TCRbeta CDR3 rearrangement, sequence reads were collapsed and filtered. For each sample, productive Simpson clonality was calculated as the square root of Simpson's diversity index over productive rearrangements. TCRdb took this table from immuneACCESS and kept in-frame rearrangements with V and J called. Such tables lack part of the clones; where checked against another copy, unresolved V genes explain under half of the gap, and the rest is unexplained. V and J calls plus clone size are reproduced from that table; the DNA served to infer D and trimming. This sample comprises 150,000 to 180,000 clones, 75% to 85% of them detected only once. The ten largest clonotypes hold about 0.58% of the sample.

Whole blood was collected in K2EDTA tubes by collaborating institutions according to the institutions' own protocols. For TCRbeta analysis, collaborator samples were shipped as frozen whole blood, as isolated PBMCs, or as DNA extracted from either sample type. Sequenced sample: peripheral blood. The receptor was isolated from a man aged 55 to 70 with acute or convalescent COVID-19.

The sequence in DNA is TGCGCCAGCAGCTTGCGGCCCGGGGATGGTGGAAACACCATATATTTT. The encoded protein is CASSLRPGDGGNTIYF. The chain joins TRBV5-1 to TRBJ1-3, with the identity of the D gene unclear. The CDR3 has 16 amino acids, counting the end cysteine and phenylalanine. Only the CDR3 portion is preserved as DNA: 48 bases, with reading frame beginning at the first base. The junction carries 14 bases between V and J, which are trimmed by 1 base and 3 bases respectively. Reading the germline V gene gives CDR1 SGHRS and CDR2 YFSETQ.